This TCR beta chain originates from a study of T cell responses to AZD1222 COVID-19 vaccine. Profiled with immunoSEQ multiplex PCR; TCRdb holds only in-frame clones, not every one. The sample holds around 250,000 clones; about 92% are singletons and the top ten take roughly 0.6%. This CDR3 is 14 amino acids long. Per germline, CDR1 SGHRS and CDR2 YFSETQ. V dropped 4 bases and J dropped 2 bases, with 13 bases sitting between them. This sample comprised peripheral blood, obtained on day 0 of AZD1222 vaccination. V gene TRBV5-1 combines with J gene TRBJ2-7; D unresolved. This TCR was sampled from an adult in good health. CDR3 residues: CASSPAGSAYEQYF. CDR3 DNA sequence: TGCGCCAGCAGCCCGGCAGGTTCAGCCTACGAGCAGTACTTC.